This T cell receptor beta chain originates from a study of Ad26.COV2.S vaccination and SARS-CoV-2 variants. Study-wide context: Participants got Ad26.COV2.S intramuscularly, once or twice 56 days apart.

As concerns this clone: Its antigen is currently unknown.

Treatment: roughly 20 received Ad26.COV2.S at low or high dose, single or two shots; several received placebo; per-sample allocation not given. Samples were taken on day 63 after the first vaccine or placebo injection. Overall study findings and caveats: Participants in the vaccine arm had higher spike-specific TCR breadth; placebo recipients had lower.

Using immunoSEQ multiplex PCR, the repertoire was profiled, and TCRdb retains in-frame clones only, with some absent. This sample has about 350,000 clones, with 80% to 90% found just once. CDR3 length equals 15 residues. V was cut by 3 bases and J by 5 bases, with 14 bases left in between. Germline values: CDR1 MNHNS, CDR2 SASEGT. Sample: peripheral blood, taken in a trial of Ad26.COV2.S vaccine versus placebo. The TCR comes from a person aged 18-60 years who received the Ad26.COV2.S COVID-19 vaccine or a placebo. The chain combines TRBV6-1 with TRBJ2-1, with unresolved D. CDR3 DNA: TGTGCCAGCAGTGAGATTCAGACCGGAGACAATGAGCAGTTCTTC. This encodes CASSEIQTGDNEQFF.